The 23 T cell receptor beta chains below all came from one sample that was sequenced in a study of Ad26.COV2.S vaccination and SARS-CoV-2 variants. The treatment is: around 19 received Ad26.COV2.S at low or high dose, single or two shots; roughly five received placebo; per-sample allocation not given. Samples came from day 63 after the first vaccine or placebo injection. Sequenced by immunoSEQ multiplex PCR; TCRdb stores in-frame clones only, minus some. The sample has about 680,000 clones; around 90% are singletons. Specimen: peripheral blood, collected in a trial of Ad26.COV2.S vaccine versus placebo. These receptor sequences come from a person aged 18-60 years who received the Ad26.COV2.S COVID-19 vaccine or a placebo.

This chain connects TRBV24-1 to TRBJ2-3; D is possibly TRBD1 (6 bases). Germline V gene sequence: CDR1 KGHDR, CDR2 SFDVKD. This CDR3 spans 15 amino acids. The V end lost 0 bases, the J end lost 5 bases, and 11 bases lay between the germline ends. The CDR3 bases are TGTGCCACCAGTGATTTGCAGGGGCGCCAAGATACGCAGTATTTT. This gives the protein CATSDLQGRQDTQYF.

The rearrangement joins TRBV7-6 to TRBJ2-5; 10 bases match TRBD1. From germline, CDR1 is SGHVS and CDR2 FNYEAQ. The CDR3 has 14 amino acids. J lost 5 bases, V lost 3 bases, and 3 bases had no gene match. The CDR3 protein is CASSLTGGGETQYF. CDR3 DNA sequence: TGTGCCAGCAGCTTGACAGGGGGCGGGGAGACCCAGTACTTC.

The chain has TRBV7-9 and TRBJ2-3; D unresolved. Per germline, CDR1 SEHNR and CDR2 FQNEAQ (reference sequence). The germline V and J ends were trimmed by 5 bases and 3 bases, with 9 bases remaining between them. The CDR3 spans 13 residues. CDR3 loop: CASSRGSTDTQYF. The CDR3 nucleotides are TGTGCCAGCAGCCGTGGGTCTACAGATACGCAGTATTTT.

V gene TRBV2 combines with J gene TRBJ2-1; D perhaps matches TRBD1 (6 bases). The CDR3 runs 14 residues. In germline, CDR1 is SNHLY, CDR2 FYNNEI. Trimming removed 2 bases from V and 7 bases from J, with 12 bases in between. The chain's CDR3 is CASSEYRVGNEQFF. CDR3 nucleotides: TGTGCCAGCAGTGAATACAGGGTTGGGAATGAGCAGTTCTTC.

V usage is TRBV10-2 and J usage is TRBJ1-4; perhaps TRBD1 as D (5 bases). Germline lookup yields CDR1 WSHSY and CDR2 SAAADI. This CDR3 is built from 15 residues. Trimming took 7 bases from V and 7 from J, leaving 19 bases between them. In DNA form, the CDR3 reads TGCGCCAGCAAGATGACAGAACTCGGCAGTGAAAAACTGTTTTTT. It yields the protein CASKMTELGSEKLFF.

The genes are TRBV6-6 and TRBJ2-7, with D unclear. Per the germline V gene, CDR1 is MNHNY and CDR2 is SVGAGI (reference sequence). With 2 bases removed from V and 2 bases from J, the gap between germline ends came to 10 bases. This CDR3 contains 14 residues. CDR3 nucleotides: TGTGCCAGCAGTTACACCGACGGTGCCTACGAGCAGTACTTC. Its translation: CASSYTDGAYEQYF.

The V call is TRBV19, the J call TRBJ1-3, with TRBD1 matching over 8 bases. The J segment lost 0 bases and the V segment lost 6 bases, leaving 7 bases of the junction unmatched. This CDR3 region has 16 residues. Germline V gene lookup returns CDR1 LNHDA and CDR2 SQIVND (reference sequence). CDR3 in amino acids: CASSQGQALSGNTIYF. The CDR3 nucleotides read TGTGCCAGTAGCCAGGGACAGGCGCTCTCTGGAAACACCATATATTTT.

The CDR3 DNA follows: TGCGCCAGCAGTGAATTTCTCGGGAAAAGCAATCAGCCCCAGCATTTT. Protein sequence: CASSEFLGKSNQPQHF. This sequence joins TRBV10-2 and TRBJ1-5, with D uncertain. The CDR3 spans 16 residues. CDR1 and CDR2 from the germline V gene are WSHSY and SAAADI. V was pared by 3 bases and J by 1 base, with 13 bases between.

The rearrangement joins TRBV25-1 to TRBJ1-2; weak D call: TRBD1 (6 bases). The V gene lost 10 bases and the J gene lost 7 bases, with 13 bases spanning the gap. The CDR3 sequence is 11 residues long. Per the germline V gene, CDR1 is MGHDK and CDR2 is SYGVNS. Here the CDR3 DNA reads TGTGCCACCCAGGGGTTAGGTGGCTACACCTTC. The encoded protein is CATQGLGGYTF.

The rearrangement uses TRBV29-1 and TRBJ2-1; 11 bases match TRBD1. Germline-derived CDR1 and CDR2 are SQVTM and ANQGSEA. This CDR3 region has 15 residues. With V trimmed by 3 bases and J by 3 bases, 4 bases remained unmatched. The CDR3 DNA reads as TGCAGCGTTGATGGACAGGGGGCTATCTACAATGAGCAGTTCTTC. Its protein product is CSVDGQGAIYNEQFF.

This chain joins TRBV10-3 and TRBJ2-1, with 7 bases identical to TRBD2. V shed 3 bases, J shed 15 bases, and the junction held 8 bases outside the gene matches. The V gene's germline CDR1 is ENHRY and CDR2 SYGVKD. The CDR3 runs 12 residues. The CDR3 DNA follows: TGTGCCATCAGTGAAGGAGGCGGGGGTTGGTTCTTC. Amino acids: CAISEGGGGWFF.

Only one count was recorded for this clone. This sequence joins TRBV6-5 and TRBJ2-7; possible D gene TRBD1, 6 bases. Germline V gene data show CDR1 as MNHEY and CDR2 as SVGAGI. The CDR3 has 15 residues. V was clipped by 2 bases and J by 2 bases, with 13 bases between them. CDR3 sequence reads: CASSYTGKFAYEQYF. The CDR3 DNA reads TGTGCCAGCAGTTACACAGGGAAGTTTGCCTACGAGCAGTACTTC.

The chain links TRBV7-9 to TRBJ2-2; 8 nucleotides line up with TRBD2. There are 15 residues in the CDR3. Unmatched junction bases numbered 4, after V lost 6 bases and J lost 1 base. Germline loops: CDR1 SEHNR, CDR2 FQNEAQ (reference sequence). CDR3 loop: CASRDSGKNTGELFF. The CDR3 DNA follows: TGTGCCAGCAGAGATAGCGGGAAGAACACCGGGGAGCTGTTTTTT. Full variable domain (missing parts from reference TRBV7-9 and TRBJ2-2): DTGVSQNPRHKITKRGQNVTFRCDPISEHNRLYWYRQTLGQGPEFLTYFQNEAQLEKSRLLSDRFSAERPKGSFSTLEIQRTEQGDSAMYLCASRDSGKNTGELFFGEGSRLTVL.

The chain has TRBV5-1 and TRBJ2-3; 7 bases agree with TRBD1. CDR3 length equals 15 residues. Per germline, CDR1 SGHRS and CDR2 YFSETQ. V was clipped by 5 bases and J by 0 bases; unmatched bases: 6. The CDR3 spells CASSETGSSTDTQYF. The CDR3 DNA reads TGCGCCAGCAGTGAGACAGGGTCTAGCACAGATACGCAGTATTTT.

V gene TRBV29-1 combines with J gene TRBJ1-1; 8 bases fit TRBD1. The CDR3 sequence is 17 residues long. Germline-derived CDR1 and CDR2 are SQVTM and ANQGSEA. Trimming at V came to 4 bases and at J to 1 base, leaving 14 bases not matched to a gene. The CDR3 DNA reads TGCAGCGTTGTAGGGGAGTACGGGACAGGAGGGAACACTGAAGCTTTCTTT. This gives the protein CSVVGEYGTGGNTEAFF.

The V call is TRBV7-2, the J call TRBJ2-1, with 9 bases identical to TRBD1. The CDR3 consists of 16 residues. Losses at the gene ends were 1 base for V and 8 bases for J; bases not matched to a gene: 9. The germline CDR1 and CDR2 sequences are SGHTA and FQGNSA. DNA for the CDR3: TGTGCCAGCAGCTTAGTGGGGGGACAGGGTTGGTATGAGCAGTTCTTC. This sequence encodes CASSLVGGQGWYEQFF. Variable domain in full (rest from reference TRBV7-2 and TRBJ2-1): GAGVSQSPSNKVTEKGKDVELRCDPISGHTALYWYRQSLGQGLEFLIYFQGNSAPDKSGLPSDRFSAERTGGSVSTLTIQRTQQEDSAVYLCASSLVGGQGWYEQFFGPGTRLTVL.

V and J are TRBV6-5 and TRBJ1-2, with 9 bases identical to TRBD1. Per the germline V gene, CDR1 is MNHEY and CDR2 is SVGAGI. The CDR3 loop spans 15 amino acids. Trimming removed 6 bases from V and 6 bases from J; junction bases left unmatched: 11. The chain's CDR3 is CASSAGGQGINGYTF. The CDR3 nucleotides are TGTGCCAGCAGCGCGGGGGGACAGGGTATAAATGGCTACACCTTC.

The chain is built from TRBV18 and TRBJ2-1; 8 positions agree with TRBD1. Trimming at V came to 4 bases and at J to 6 bases, leaving 11 bases not matched to a gene. The CDR3 has 16 residues. Looked up from germline, CDR1 is KGHSH and CDR2 is LQKENI. The CDR3 coding sequence is TGTGCCAGCTCACGACAGGGGACCTTTACGGGCAATGAGCAGTTCTTC. It yields the protein CASSRQGTFTGNEQFF.

V is TRBV3-1 (or the pseudogene TRBV3-2) and J is TRBJ2-2; 10 positions match TRBD2. CDR1 is LGHDT and CDR2 is YNNKEL in the germline V gene (reference sequence). J lost 5 bases, V lost 4 bases, and 4 bases had no gene match. The CDR3 sequence is 15 residues long. The CDR3 reads CASSLAGGGTGELFF. The CDR3 bases are TGTGCCAGCAGCCTAGCGGGAGGTGGGACCGGGGAGCTGTTTTTT.

The rearrangement uses TRBV7-2 and TRBJ2-7; D might be TRBD1 (5 bases). Germline values: CDR1 SGHTA, CDR2 FQGNSA. The V end was cut by 1 base, the J end by 2 bases, with 9 bases between. This CDR3 is built from 14 residues. This CDR3 reads CASSLEKGPYEQYF. In DNA, the CDR3 is TGTGCCAGCAGCTTAGAAAAGGGGCCCTACGAGCAGTACTTC.

The chain recombines TRBV5-4 with TRBJ2-5; 7 bases line up with TRBD1. V was clipped by 6 bases and J by 7 bases; unmatched bases: 9. Looked up from germline, CDR1 is SGHNT and CDR2 is YYREEE (reference sequence). CDR3 size: 13 residues. In DNA form, the CDR3 reads TGTGCCAGCACCGGGACAGCCGGCGGGACCCAGTACTTC. Amino acid sequence: CASTGTAGGTQYF. Looking up the rest from reference TRBV5-4 and TRBJ2-5 gives the full variable domain: ETGVTQSPTHLIKTRGQQVTLRCSSQSGHNTVSWYQQALGQGPQFIFQYYREEENGRGNFPPRFSGLQFPNYSSELNVNALELDDSALYLCASTGTAGGTQYFGPGTRLLVL.

This chain connects TRBV13 to TRBJ1-6; no firm D call. There are 13 residues in the CDR3. V was shortened by 3 bases and J by 7 bases, with 7 bases between the two germline ends. Germline CDR1 is PRHDT and CDR2 is FYEKMQ (reference sequence). The CDR3 region has the DNA TGTGCCAGCAGCTTTAACCTGAATTCACCCCTCCACTTT. This gives the protein CASSFNLNSPLHF.

V is TRBV29-1 and J is TRBJ1-1; 8 bases line up with TRBD1. The CDR3 runs to 15 residues. From germline, CDR1 is SQVTM and CDR2 ANQGSEA. Losses at the gene ends were 3 bases for V and 6 bases for J; bases not matched to a gene: 12. The CDR3 loop is CSVDQLGQGRPEAFF. Written as DNA, the CDR3 is TGCAGCGTTGACCAACTCGGACAGGGACGCCCTGAAGCTTTCTTT.